These 17 T cell receptor beta chains originate from one sample sequenced in a study of post-analysis software for immune sequencing data. These receptors have no known antigen. Unique molecular identifiers were built into the TCR beta cDNA libraries. TCRdb recomputed calls from the PCR reads with MiXCR, one row per CDR3 protein. This sample has hundreds of thousands of distinct CDR3 sequences, with less than 35% found just once. Points from the study as a whole: Compared with controls, patients had more of about five TRBV segments, including TRBV5-6, TRBV5-1 and TRBV20-1.

Sequencing input: blood. All receptors come from a girl aged 5 to 17 with multiple sclerosis.

The CDR3, as DNA: TGTGCCAGCGACACCGGGACAGGGGGCTACGAGCAGTACTTC. Amino acid sequence: CASDTGTGGYEQYF. The rearrangement links TRBV6-1 to TRBJ2-7; 11 bases are shared with TRBD1. Trimming removed 8 bases from V and 3 bases from J; junction bases left unmatched: 6. The CDR3 extends over 14 amino acids. Germline V CDR1 and CDR2: MNHNS, SASEGT.

This clonotype has just a few counts. The V and J genes are TRBV20-1 and TRBJ2-7; no clear D gene. The CDR3 has 11 residues. Between the trimmed V and J ends, which lost 6 bases and 3 bases, there was a span of 9 bases. In germline, CDR1 is DFQATT, CDR2 SNEGSKA (reference sequence). The CDR3 nucleotides read TGCAGTGCCAATGACGACTACGAGCAGTACTTC. This encodes CSANDDYEQYF.

Here the CDR3 reads CASSLVRSTQGRNQPQHF. CDR3 bases: TGTGCCAGCAGCTTAGTCCGGTCGACACAGGGGAGGAATCAGCCCCAGCATTTT. The chain is built from TRBV7-9 and TRBJ1-5; 7 bases map to TRBD1. Germline loops: CDR1 SEHNR, CDR2 FQNEAQ (reference sequence). The CDR3 extends over 18 amino acids. The ends lost 1 base at V and 4 bases at J; junction bases unmatched: 13.

The CDR3 DNA reads as TGTGCCAGCAGCCCTGGACAGTATCGGTATGGCTACACCTTC. It codes for CASSPGQYRYGYTF. This chain joins TRBV7-2 and TRBJ1-2, with a tentative D call TRBD1 (6 bases). Between the trimmed V and J ends, which lost 5 bases and 5 bases, there was a span of 15 bases. CDR3 length equals 14 residues. The V gene's germline CDR1 is SGHTA and CDR2 FQGNSA.

This sequence joins TRBV6-1 and TRBJ2-4, with D possibly TRBD2 on 6 matching bases. V was clipped by 1 base and J by 1 base, with 14 bases between them. The germline CDR1 and CDR2 sequences are MNHNS and SASEGT. The CDR3 extends over 17 amino acids. The CDR3 DNA is TGTGCCAGCAGTGAAGGGGGGGTTAACGTGGCCAAAAACATTCAGTACTTC. Protein: CASSEGGVNVAKNIQYF.

For this clonotype: The junction and the germline gene differ at one end; a read error may be behind it. The J gene is TRBJ1-4, the V gene TRBV6-6; no clear D gene. CDR3 length equals 15 residues. Germline-derived CDR1 and CDR2 are MNHNY and SVGAGI (reference sequence). For the CDR3, the DNA is TGTGCCAGCAGTTACTCGTCAACGGATAATGAAAAACGGTTTTTT. Its translation is CASSYSSTDNEKRFF.

This rearrangement joins TRBV24-1 to TRBJ2-5, with D possibly called TRBD1 or TRBD2 (5 bases each). Germline assignment: CDR1 KGHDR and CDR2 SFDVKD. V lost 3 bases, J lost 11 bases, and 12 bases lay in between. This CDR3 is 12 amino acids long. Written as DNA, the CDR3 is TGTGCCACCAGTGATCGGCGAGGGGAGCAGTACTTC. This codes for CATSDRRGEQYF.

For the CDR3, the DNA is TGTGCCAGCAGCTTAGAACCGGCTACGGGGGGCTACACCTTC. Translated, it gives CASSLEPATGGYTF. The rearrangement uses TRBV7-6 and TRBJ1-2; D uncertain. There are 14 residues in the CDR3. CDR1 SGHVS and CDR2 FNYEAQ come from the germline V gene. The ends were cut back, 1 base at V and 8 bases at J, with 14 bases in the middle.

This chain joins TRBV27 and TRBJ2-3; D gene ambiguous. The CDR3 runs to 13 residues. Looked up from germline, CDR1 is MNHEY and CDR2 is SMNVEV (reference sequence). Trimming removed 6 bases at V and 5 bases at J, with 12 bases between. The CDR3: CASSTHARDTQYF. The CDR3, as DNA: TGTGCCAGCAGCACCCATGCCAGAGATACGCAGTATTTT.

The chain combines TRBV29-1 with TRBJ2-3; no reliable D call. V dropped 4 bases and J dropped 0 bases, with 11 bases sitting between them. Germline lookup yields CDR1 SQVTM and CDR2 ANQGSEA. The CDR3 runs to 14 residues. As DNA, the CDR3 is TGCAGCGTTGGTGTGACGGGCAGCACAGATACGCAGTATTTT. Translating gives CSVGVTGSTDTQYF.

This rearrangement joins TRBV5-1 to TRBJ2-3, with 10 bases that match TRBD2. With V trimmed by 4 bases and J by 0 bases, 8 bases remained unmatched. Germline V gene lookup returns CDR1 SGHRS and CDR2 YFSETQ. The CDR3 loop spans 17 amino acids. The CDR3 loop reads CASSAGLAVSSTDTQYF. Written as DNA, the CDR3 is TGCGCCAGCAGCGCTGGACTAGCGGTTTCTAGCACAGATACGCAGTATTTT.

The gene calls are TRBV6-5 and TRBJ2-6, with TRBD1 identical over 10 bases. Looked up from germline, CDR1 is MNHEY and CDR2 is SVGAGI. The CDR3 sequence is 20 residues long. J gave up 0 bases and V 1 base, and 9 bases lay outside the gene matches. The CDR3: CASSYLASGQGFSGANVLTF. The CDR3 DNA reads TGTGCCAGCAGTTACTTGGCCTCGGGACAGGGGTTCTCTGGGGCCAACGTCCTGACTTTC.

This clonotype was picked up many times. The chain links TRBV6-2 or TRBV6-3 to TRBJ2-7, with TRBD1 identical over 9 bases. Germline loops: CDR1 MNHEY, CDR2 SVGEGT. CDR3 length equals 13 residues. V shed 7 bases, J shed 5 bases, and the junction held 6 bases outside the gene matches. CDR3 region: CASKTGGIDEQYF. The CDR3 nucleotides are TGTGCCAGCAAGACAGGGGGTATCGACGAGCAGTACTTC.

The V call is TRBV29-1, the J call TRBJ2-2; tentatively, D is TRBD1 or TRBD2 (6 bases each). The germline CDR1 and CDR2 sequences are SQVTM and ANQGSEA. With 3 bases removed from V and 2 bases from J, the gap between germline ends came to 10 bases. This CDR3 is 14 amino acids long. CDR3 DNA: TGCAGCGTTGACGGGGGCCGAAACACCGGGGAGCTGTTTTTT. Translated: CSVDGGRNTGELFF.

V gene TRBV7-2 combines with J gene TRBJ2-2; D is uncertain. This CDR3 region has 16 residues. Germline V CDR1 and CDR2: SGHTA, FQGNSA. Trimming took off 4 bases at V and 4 bases at J, with 16 bases between the two ends. Here the CDR3 reads CASSSSVTLGTGELFF. CDR3 bases: TGTGCCAGCAGCTCGAGCGTGACCCTGGGCACCGGGGAGCTGTTTTTT.

The V call is TRBV28, the J call TRBJ1-2; D unresolved. Trimming pared 4 bases from V and 2 bases from J, leaving 11 bases between. The length of the CDR3 is 14 residues. The germline CDR1 and CDR2 sequences are MDHEN and SYDVKM. CDR3 DNA: TGTGCCAGCAGTTCTTTTCCAGCGAACTATGGCTACACCTTC. Amino acid sequence: CASSSFPANYGYTF.

The rearrangement uses TRBV7-2 and TRBJ2-1; D might be TRBD1 or TRBD2, each matching 5 bases. Germline lookup yields CDR1 SGHTA and CDR2 FQGNSA. V was clipped by 4 bases and J by 0 bases, with 19 bases between them. CDR3 size: 18 residues. CDR3 DNA: TGTGCCAGCAGCTCCCGTAGGTTAGCAGGGAGCTCCTACAATGAGCAGTTCTTC. As protein: CASSSRRLAGSSYNEQFF.